The rows below give T cell receptor beta chains drawn from one sample of a study of blood T cells in healthy people across ages. TCRdb re-called the 5' RACE reads with MiXCR, one entry per CDR3 protein. Of hundreds of thousands of distinct CDR3 sequences in the sample, around 48% were seen once. Sequenced material: blood. The origin of the receptors is a man aged 25 to 40 in good health. Both conserved end residues are part of each CDR3. The D gene is left open where the match is weak. Clone size, where shown, is once, few, many, or a class for clones that have expanded.

-,TRBJ1-2,TRBV12-3/TRBV12-4,-,TGTGCCAGCAGTTGGACGGAAACTAACTATGGCTACACCTTC,CASSWTETNYGYTF
TRBD1,TRBJ2-1,TRBV20-1,-,TGCAGTGCCAACCCGGGACAGGGGGTTGGTGAGCAGTTCTTC,CSANPGQGVGEQFF
-,TRBJ2-1,TRBV6-5,-,TGTGCCAGCAGTTCGCCAACCAACTATGGGAATGAGCAGTTCTTC,CASSSPTNYGNEQFF
-,TRBJ1-5,TRBV2,-,TGTGCCAGCAGTCTTCTGGTGGCTAGCAATCAGCCCCAGCATTTT,CASSLLVASNQPQHF
-,TRBJ2-4,TRBV4-1,-,TGCGCCAGCAGCCGAGCTGGGGGGCCGGAGATTTTAGCCAAAAACATTCAGTACTTC,CASSRAGGPEILAKNIQYF
TRBD2,TRBJ2-3,TRBV5-1,-,TGCGCCAGCAGACGGAATCCGGGACTAGCGGGGGGGCCATCAAAGGATACGCAGTATTTT,CASRRNPGLAGGPSKDTQYF
-,TRBJ2-7,TRBV4-1,-,TGCGCCAGCAGCCGAAGCAGGGGGGAATTTTACGAGCAGTACTTC,CASSRSRGEFYEQYF
TRBD2,TRBJ2-1,TRBV4-2,-,TGTGCCAGCAGCCAAGTACTAGCGGGGGGGGGTGGTAATGAGCAGTTCTTC,CASSQVLAGGGGNEQFF
-,TRBJ2-1,TRBV20-1,-,TGCAGTGCCCGAAGGCTGGCGGGTGAGCAGTTCTTC,CSARRLAGEQFF
TRBD2,TRBJ2-5,TRBV7-2,few,TGTGCCAGCAGCTTAGTTGTCGGGGGGGGCCGCCAAGAGACCCAGTACTTC,CASSLVVGGGRQETQYF
-,TRBJ1-2,TRBV6-6,-,TGTGCCAGCAGTCCGCTGGGGGGCCGGAACTATGGCTACACCTTC,CASSPLGGRNYGYTF
-,TRBJ1-1,TRBV29-1,few,TGCAGCGCTGGTCAACAGGGGAACACTGAAGCTTTCTTT,CSAGQQGNTEAFF
TRBD2,TRBJ2-5,TRBV28,-,TGTGCCAGCAGTTTATTACTAGCGGGAGAGGAAGAGACCCAGTACTTC,CASSLLLAGEEETQYF
-,TRBJ2-4,TRBV29-1,-,TGCAGCGTTGTGCCCCTTAGCTTCGCCAAAAACGTTCAGTACTTC,CSVVPLSFAKNVQYF
-,TRBJ2-1,TRBV10-3,many,TGTGCCATCAGCCAGATATCACAGGGTTATAATGAGCAGTTCTTC,CAISQISQGYNEQFF
-,TRBJ1-1,TRBV7-9,-,TGTGCCAGCAGCCCAGCTTTCTTT,CASSPAFF
-,TRBJ1-5,TRBV20-1,-,TGCAGTGCTAGAATCCCGGACCTGCGGGGTCAGCCCCAGCATTTT,CSARIPDLRGQPQHF
TRBD1,TRBJ2-4,TRBV6-6,few,TGTGCCGGCAGTTACTCGGGGACAGTGGACATTCAGTACTTC,CAGSYSGTVDIQYF
-,TRBJ2-7,TRBV10-3,many,TGTGCCATCAGACCCCTGGGCATAGTCTACGAGCAGTACTTC,CAIRPLGIVYEQYF
-,TRBJ2-5,TRBV28,many,TGTGCCAGCAGTTTACTTAAAGAGACCCAGTACTTC,CASSLLKETQYF
-,TRBJ2-7,TRBV5-1,few,TGCGCCAGCAGTCCCACGGGACTCTATTACGAGCAGTACTTC,CASSPTGLYYEQYF
-,TRBJ2-7,TRBV10-3,-,TGTGCCATCAGTGATGGGGGCGGGGGTGTCTACGAGCAGTACTTC,CAISDGGGGVYEQYF
TRBD1,TRBJ1-2,TRBV27,-,TGTGCCAGCAGGGTGACAGGGGAGGTTGGCTACACCTTC,CASRVTGEVGYTF
-,TRBJ2-3,TRBV28,-,TGTGCCAGCAGTCCTGGGGGGGCGGCTACAGATACGCAGTATTTT,CASSPGGAATDTQYF
-,TRBJ2-7,TRBV7-9,-,TGTGCCAGCAGCTTCAAGGATAGCTCCTACGAGCAGTACTTC,CASSFKDSSYEQYF
-,TRBJ2-7,TRBV6-2/TRBV6-3,few,TGTGCCAGCAGTTACGGTCTGCTTGAGCAGTACTTC,CASSYGLLEQYF
-,TRBJ1-1,TRBV29-1,many,TGCAGCGTTGAAGATAAGAGAAGGACGGGGGGCACTGAAGCTTTCTTT,CSVEDKRRTGGTEAFF
TRBD2,TRBJ2-1,TRBV7-9,-,TGTGCCAGCAGCGCCAGACTAGCTTGGGTTGACAATGAGCAGTTCTTC,CASSARLAWVDNEQFF
TRBD1,TRBJ1-3,TRBV6-1,-,TGTGCCAGCCTATTCCGGGACAGGGCCGTCAGGAACACCATATATTTT,CASLFRDRAVRNTIYF